Below are 27 T cell receptor beta chains sequenced from a single sample in a study of regulatory T cells. Whole-study results and caveats: In CD3G-deficient patients, conventional CD4+ T cells were enriched for hydrophobic CDR3 residues at positions 6 and 7.

These TCRs' antigens remain unknown. The PCR used 52 TRBV and 13 TRBJ primers. The protocol was immunoSEQ multiplex PCR, while the TCRdb copy is restricted to in-frame clones and leaves out a portion. Of 20,000 to 25,000 clones in the sample, about 88% were seen once. Sequenced material: conventional CD4+ T cells sorted from blood. The source of these receptors is a child aged 5-17 years with CD3G deficiency.

The chain joins TRBV10-2 to TRBJ1-1; D may be TRBD1 (6 bases). The CDR3 sequence is 14 residues long. CDR1 is WSHSY and CDR2 is SAAADI in the germline V gene. V was shortened by 3 bases and J by 7 bases, with 15 bases between the two germline ends. In nucleotides, the CDR3 is TGCGCCAGCAGTGAAGGATGGGGGGCAAGTGAAGCTTTCTTT. Translation: CASSEGWGASEAFF.

V is TRBV5-1 and J is TRBJ2-2, with D maybe TRBD2 (5 bases). The CDR3 runs 15 residues. In germline, CDR1 is SGHRS, CDR2 YFSETQ. V was clipped by 0 bases and J by 5 bases, with 11 bases between them. CDR3 nucleotide sequence: TGCGCCAGCAGCTTGGGAGGGATCCAAACCGGGGAGCTGTTTTTT. It translates to CASSLGGIQTGELFF.

V usage is TRBV7-9 and J usage is TRBJ2-1; TRBD2 matches 7 bases. This CDR3 contains 14 residues. The V gene end was trimmed by 2 bases and the J gene end by 7 bases; junction bases not matched to a gene: 5. Looked up from germline, CDR1 is SEHNR and CDR2 is FQNEAQ (reference sequence). CDR3 protein: CASSLSGGLNEQFF. CDR3 sequence (DNA): TGTGCCAGCAGCTTATCCGGGGGGTTGAATGAGCAGTTCTTC.

This clone was detected only a few times. The rearrangement uses TRBV28 and TRBJ2-7; TRBD1 agrees at 8 bases. Germline-derived CDR1 and CDR2 are MDHEN and SYDVKM. Unmatched junction bases numbered 8, after V lost 10 bases and J lost 6 bases. The CDR3 has 12 residues. Here the CDR3 reads CAIRTGIGEQYF. DNA for the CDR3: TGTGCCATCCGGACAGGGATTGGCGAGCAGTACTTC. Supplemented by reference TRBV28 and TRBJ2-7, the full variable domain reads DVKVTQSSRYLVKRTGEKVFLECVQDMDHENMFWYRQDPGLGLRLIYFSYDVKMKEKGDIPEGYSVSREKKERFSLILESASTNQTSMYLCAIRTGIGEQYFGPGTRLTVT.

In this sample, this clone turned up a few times. The CDR3 nucleotides are TGTGCCAGCAGTTACGGCAGGGACACTGAAGCTTTCTTT. Its protein product is CASSYGRDTEAFF. The genes are TRBV6-6 and TRBJ1-1, with D maybe TRBD1 (5 bases). The CDR3 spans 13 residues. V was clipped by 2 bases and J by 3 bases, with 7 bases between them. Looked up from germline, CDR1 is MNHNY and CDR2 is SVGAGI (reference sequence).

The V call is TRBV28, the J call TRBJ1-4, with unresolved D. The CDR3 runs to 14 residues. Germline assignment: CDR1 MDHEN and CDR2 SYDVKM. The V gene lost 5 bases and the J gene lost 5 bases, with 12 bases spanning the gap. The CDR3 DNA follows: TGTGCCAGCAGTCCCTGGGAAGAAAATGAAAAACTGTTTTTT. It specifies CASSPWEENEKLFF. Using reference TRBV28 and TRBJ1-4 for the parts outside the CDR3, the full variable domain is DVKVTQSSRYLVKRTGEKVFLECVQDMDHENMFWYRQDPGLGLRLIYFSYDVKMKEKGDIPEGYSVSREKKERFSLILESASTNQTSMYLCASSPWEENEKLFFGSGTQLSVL.

The J gene is TRBJ1-2, the V gene TRBV6-1; D remains unclear. Per the germline V gene, CDR1 is MNHNS and CDR2 is SASEGT. The CDR3 runs 13 residues. V was shortened by 7 bases and J by 8 bases, with 17 bases between the two germline ends. CDR3 nucleotides: TGTGCCAGCACCACGAGCGGCGTGAGGGGCTACACCTTC. Its protein is CASTTSGVRGYTF.

The J gene is TRBJ1-2, the V gene TRBV11-2; TRBD1 is a possible D gene (5 bases). This CDR3 is 13 amino acids long. CDR1 is SGHAT and CDR2 is FQNNGV in the germline V gene. With 1 base removed from V and 5 bases from J, the gap between germline ends came to 8 bases. Here the CDR3 reads CASSLVGRYGYTF. For the CDR3, the DNA is TGTGCCAGCAGCTTAGTGGGGCGGTATGGCTACACCTTC.

The rearrangement joins TRBV11-2 to TRBJ2-6; D is perhaps TRBD1 or TRBD2 (5 bases each). The CDR3 is made up of 15 amino acids. Looked up from germline, CDR1 is SGHAT and CDR2 is FQNNGV. Trimming took 5 bases from V and 2 from J, leaving 10 bases between them. CDR3 region: CASSLMGAGANVLTF. For the CDR3, the DNA is TGTGCCAGCAGCCTCATGGGGGCTGGGGCCAACGTCCTGACTTTC.

CDR3 protein: CASSFGGLGANVLTF. The DNA of the CDR3 is TGTGCCAGCAGTTTTGGAGGTCTGGGGGCCAACGTCCTGACTTTC. The chain recombines TRBV28 with TRBJ2-6; the D gene is possibly TRBD2 (5 bases). V was shortened by 3 bases and J by 4 bases, with 10 bases between the two germline ends. Germline CDR1 MDHEN, CDR2 SYDVKM. The CDR3 extends over 15 amino acids.

The genes are TRBV7-8 and TRBJ2-3; 10 nucleotides align to TRBD1. Germline V lookup: CDR1 SGHVS, CDR2 FQNEAQ. The V gene end was trimmed by 5 bases and the J gene end by 9 bases; junction bases not matched to a gene: 11. The CDR3 is made up of 15 amino acids. CDR3 nucleotides: TGTGCCAGCAGCCCACTCCGGGACAGGGGTCGGACGCAGTATTTT. Translating gives CASSPLRDRGRTQYF.

The chain uses TRBV20-1 and TRBJ2-3; unclear D gene. V gave up 6 bases and J gave up 2 bases, with 6 bases separating them. CDR3 length: 11 residues. Germline V lookup: CDR1 DFQATT, CDR2 SNEGSKA (reference sequence). CDR3: CSATNTDTQYF. CDR3 DNA: TGCAGTGCCACGAACACAGATACGCAGTATTTT.

This clone was seen just once. V usage is TRBV11-1 and J usage is TRBJ1-1; D remains unclear. Trimming pared 5 bases from V and 0 bases from J, leaving 7 bases between. Germline CDR1 SGHAT, CDR2 FQDESV (reference sequence). CDR3 length: 13 amino acids. This CDR3 is CASSREMNTEAFF. The CDR3 DNA follows: TGTGCCAGCAGCCGAGAAATGAACACTGAAGCTTTCTTT.

The CDR3 nucleotides are TGTGCCAGCAGCTACACTAGCGGGAGTTCCTCCTACAATGAGCAGTTCTTC. This gives the protein CASSYTSGSSSYNEQFF. The rearrangement joins TRBV11-3 to TRBJ2-1, with TRBD2 identical over 11 bases. After removal of 4 bases from V and 0 bases from J, the junction contained 5 bases not matched to a gene. The CDR3 spans 17 residues. Germline V gene sequence: CDR1 SGHNT, CDR2 YENEEA.

J is TRBJ1-4 and V is TRBV6-1, with 7 nucleotides matching TRBD1. The germline V gene encodes CDR1 MNHNS and CDR2 SASEGT. V was pared by 6 bases and J by 4 bases, with 8 bases of the junction left unmatched. The CDR3 spans 15 residues. The CDR3 spells CASSVGQSFNEKLFF. DNA of the CDR3: TGTGCCAGCAGCGTGGGACAGTCTTTTAATGAAAAACTGTTTTTT.

The rearrangement joins TRBV27 to TRBJ1-1; no clear D. V dropped 0 bases and J dropped 1 base, with 3 bases sitting between them. This CDR3 has 13 amino acids. Looked up from germline, CDR1 is MNHEY and CDR2 is SMNVEV (reference sequence). CDR3 loop: CASSLSENTEAFF. As DNA, the CDR3 is TGTGCCAGCAGTTTATCGGAGAACACTGAAGCTTTCTTT.

In nucleotides, the CDR3 is TGCGCCAGCAGCTTGGGAGGACAAGAGACCCAGTACTTC. This encodes CASSLGGQETQYF. The chain links TRBV5-1 to TRBJ2-5; D gene unclear. The CDR3 is 13 amino acids. CDR1 SGHRS and CDR2 YFSETQ come from the germline V gene. V lost 0 bases and J 2 bases, leaving 5 bases between the germline ends.

This sequence joins TRBV28 and TRBJ1-1; no clear D gene. Germline V gene data show CDR1 as MDHEN and CDR2 as SYDVKM. Trimming removed 7 bases from V and 1 base from J, with 19 bases in between. This CDR3 has 16 residues. CDR3 in DNA: TGTGCCAGCATTTCGGCGTTGGGGAGGACGAACACTGAAGCTTTCTTT. Residues: CASISALGRTNTEAFF.

The J gene is TRBJ2-2, the V gene TRBV7-9, with TRBD2 matching 9 bases. The CDR3 length is 17 residues. V was pared by 5 bases and J by 5 bases, with 12 bases of the junction left unmatched. Germline CDR1 reads SEHNR; CDR2 reads FQNEAQ (reference sequence). The CDR3 nucleotides are TGTGCCAGCAGCAGCGGTCCTCTAGCGGGGACGACCGGGGAGCTGTTTTTT. It codes for CASSSGPLAGTTGELFF.

This clone was seen only a few times. CDR3 region: CASSDRVSYNSPLHF. The CDR3 DNA reads TGTGCCAGCAGCGACAGGGTCTCCTATAATTCACCCCTCCACTTT. The chain employs TRBV6-1 and TRBJ1-6; 7 bases are a match to TRBD1. The germline V gene encodes CDR1 MNHNS and CDR2 SASEGT. The ends lost 6 bases at V and 0 bases at J; junction bases unmatched: 2. The CDR3 has 15 residues.

J is TRBJ2-3 and V is TRBV6-1, with 7 nucleotides matching TRBD2. V was clipped by 4 bases and J by 2 bases; unmatched bases: 3. Germline CDR1 and CDR2: MNHNS and SASEGT. The length of the CDR3 is 14 residues. The CDR3 protein is CASSVAGITDTQYF. CDR3 sequence (DNA): TGTGCCAGCAGTGTAGCGGGTATCACAGATACGCAGTATTTT.

This rearrangement joins TRBV5-1 to TRBJ2-7; 14 bases are a match to TRBD2. The germline CDR1 and CDR2 sequences are SGHRS and YFSETQ. V was clipped by 4 bases and J by 3 bases; unmatched bases: 3. The CDR3 totals 15 residues. The CDR3 loop is CASSIGTSGSYEQYF. The CDR3 DNA reads as TGCGCCAGCAGCATCGGGACTAGCGGGAGCTACGAGCAGTACTTC.

V usage is TRBV6-6 and J usage is TRBJ2-5; D not certain. Near its end, the DNA agrees better with TRBJ2-7, so the J call may be wrong. The CDR3 extends over 11 amino acids. The germline V gene has CDR1 MNHNY and CDR2 SVGAGI (reference sequence). The DNA for the CDR3 is TGTGCCAGCGGCAGAAGATACGAGCAGTACTTC. Its translation: CASGRRYEQYF.

This clone has a single count. The genes are TRBV28 and TRBJ1-5; D unresolved. The V and J ends lost 5 bases and 2 bases respectively, with 13 bases between them. This CDR3 comprises 15 residues. The germline V gene encodes CDR1 MDHEN and CDR2 SYDVKM. CDR3 nucleotides: TGTGCCAGCAGTCGACCGTCGGACGGCAATCAGCCCCAGCATTTT. This translates into CASSRPSDGNQPQHF.

This chain connects TRBV18 to TRBJ2-1; D is perhaps TRBD2 (5 bases). Trimming took off 3 bases at V and 3 bases at J, with 6 bases between the two ends. CDR1 is KGHSH and CDR2 is LQKENI in the germline V gene. CDR3 size: 13 residues. The CDR3 reads CASSPGNYNEQFF. The CDR3 nucleotides are TGTGCCAGCTCACCCGGGAACTACAATGAGCAGTTCTTC.

The chain employs TRBV5-1 and TRBJ2-1; 11 bases line up with TRBD2. This CDR3 is built from 18 residues. From germline, CDR1 is SGHRS and CDR2 YFSETQ. Trimming cost V 0 bases and J 8 bases; bases outside gene matches: 13. CDR3 residues: CASSLGALAGGPGDEQFF. The CDR3 nucleotides are TGCGCCAGCAGCTTGGGCGCCTTAGCGGGAGGGCCAGGCGATGAGCAGTTCTTC.

The chain uses TRBV6-1 and TRBJ2-2, with 8 positions matching TRBD2. CDR3 length: 12 amino acids. V shed 11 bases and J 7 bases; nucleotides not matched to a gene: 6. Germline-derived CDR1 and CDR2 are MNHNS and SASEGT. The CDR3 loop is CAHGGGSGELFF. The DNA of the CDR3 is TGTGCCCACGGCGGGGGGAGCGGGGAGCTGTTTTTT.